The rows below give T cell receptor beta chains drawn from one sample of a study of Ad26.COV2.S vaccination and SARS-CoV-2 variants. Assay used: immunoSEQ multiplex PCR; TCRdb lists only in-frame clones, some missing. The profile shows 300,000 to 400,000 clones, 75% to 90% of them singletons. Sample: peripheral blood, taken in a trial of Ad26.COV2.S vaccine versus placebo. These receptors came from a person aged 18 to 65 who received the Ad26.COV2.S COVID-19 vaccine or a placebo. The CDR3 runs from the conserved cysteine through the conserved F or W. A D gene is named only where the DNA matches it firmly. Clone size is not always given. Where it is, it says once, few, many or a class for expanded clones.

clone size,D gene,J gene,V gene,CDR3 DNA,CDR3 protein
few,-,TRBJ2-1,TRBV21-1,TGTGCCAGGAAACCCCGTAAGATGGGACTAGAATATTCCTACAATGAGCAGTTCTTC,CARKPRKMGLEYSYNEQFF
once,-,TRBJ1-2,TRBV5-1,TGCGCCAGCAGCTTTGGGACACACATTGGATTC,CASSFGTHIGF
-,-,TRBJ2-3,TRBV7-2,TGTGCCAGCAGCCCTGGGTGGGGACTCGTGAATTTT,CASSPGWGLVNF
-,-,TRBJ1-1,TRBV5-1,TGCGCCAGCAGCATTAGGGAGAATGAAGCTTTCTTT,CASSIRENEAFF
-,-,TRBJ1-1,TRBV4-3,TGCGCCAGCAGCCAGGGGACCATGAACACTGAAGCTTTCTTT,CASSQGTMNTEAFF
-,TRBD1,TRBJ2-1,TRBV11-2,TGTGCCAGCAGCTTAGATCGGAAGGGGGCGAATGAGCAGTTCTTC,CASSLDRKGANEQFF
-,-,TRBJ1-1,TRBV5-1,TGCGCCAGCAGCCCGGAGGTGGTTGGCACTGAAGCTTTCTTT,CASSPEVVGTEAFF
few,TRBD2,TRBJ2-3,TRBV7-2,TGTGCCAGCAGCTTAGGGGATAGCGGGGGGGTATATACGCAGTATTTT,CASSLGDSGGVYTQYF
-,-,TRBJ2-5,TRBV19,TGTGCCAGTAGTATAAGTTCAGGGATCCAAGAGACCCAGTACTTC,CASSISSGIQETQYF
-,-,TRBJ1-5,TRBV28,TGTGCCAGCAGCTCCCCCACAGGGCGAGGGCAGCCCCAGCATTTT,CASSSPTGRGQPQHF
once,-,TRBJ1-4,TRBV19,TGTGCCAGTAGTCTTGCTCCTGCGGGTGGTAATGAAAAACTGTTTTTT,CASSLAPAGGNEKLFF
-,-,TRBJ1-2,TRBV28,TGTGCCAGCAGTGGGGGACCGGGGCGCCATGGCTACACCTTC,CASSGGPGRHGYTF
-,TRBD1,TRBJ2-7,TRBV10-1,TGCGCCAGCAGTGGCGCGGGACAGGGGGCCAACGAGCAGTACTTC,CASSGAGQGANEQYF
-,TRBD1,TRBJ1-2,TRBV27,TGTGCCAGCAGTTTAAAGGGACAGGTTAACTATGGCTACACCTTC,CASSLKGQVNYGYTF
once,-,TRBJ1-5,TRBV19,TGTGCCACCGGCATTAACAGGGCCTATCAGCCCCAGCATTTT,CATGINRAYQPQHF
-,-,TRBJ1-5,TRBV27,TGTGCCAGCAGACTGGGGGGAGGGGGACAGCCCCAGCATTTT,CASRLGGGGQPQHF
-,-,TRBJ2-7,TRBV4-3,TGCGCCAGCAGCCAAGATCCGGGAAAATCCTACGAGCAGTACTTC,CASSQDPGKSYEQYF
-,TRBD2,TRBJ2-4,TRBV4-3,TGCGCCAGCAGCCCCTTCGGACTAGGGGACAAAAACATTCAGTACTTC,CASSPFGLGDKNIQYF
-,-,TRBJ1-4,TRBV27,TGTGCCAGCAGCTCATGGGGGGCACGGGATGAAAAACTGTTTTTT,CASSSWGARDEKLFF
-,-,TRBJ1-2,TRBV5-1,TGCGCCAGCAGCGTAGGTGTAGGGGGGAACTATGGCTACACCTTC,CASSVGVGGNYGYTF
-,-,TRBJ1-5,TRBV2,TGTGCCAGCAGCTGGACAGCTAATCAGCCCCAGCATTTT,CASSWTANQPQHF
-,TRBD1,TRBJ1-5,TRBV5-1,TGCGCCAGCAGCTTGGGGACCGGGACAGGGTATCAGCCCCAGCATTTT,CASSLGTGTGYQPQHF
few,-,TRBJ1-1,TRBV5-1,TGCGCCAGCAGCTTGGCGGACAGATACACTGAAGCTTTCTTT,CASSLADRYTEAFF
-,-,TRBJ1-5,TRBV6-2/TRBV6-3,TGTGCCAGCAGCCAATTCACAGGTGTCAATCAGCCCCAGCATTTT,CASSQFTGVNQPQHF
-,-,TRBJ2-3,TRBV10-1,TGCGCCAGCAAGCTGGGGGGCACAGATACGCAGTATTTT,CASKLGGTDTQYF
-,-,TRBJ2-4,TRBV12-3/TRBV12-4,TGTGCCAGCAGTTTAGGTCTGTCTAACATTCAGTACTTC,CASSLGLSNIQYF
once,-,TRBJ2-3,TRBV7-2,TGTGCCAGCAGCTTAGAGACAGGCCCAAGGTATTTT,CASSLETGPRYF
-,-,TRBJ1-1,TRBV7-8,TGTGCCAGCAGCTCCGGACTCCAGAACACTGAAGCTTTCTTT,CASSSGLQNTEAFF
once,-,TRBJ2-5,TRBV5-1,TGCGCCAGCAGCTTGGGGACGCAACAAGAGACCCAGTACTTC,CASSLGTQQETQYF
-,TRBD1,TRBJ1-5,TRBV7-8,TGTGCCAGCAGCTTAGGGACAGGAAGAAATCAGCCCCAGCATTTT,CASSLGTGRNQPQHF
-,-,TRBJ1-3,TRBV9,TGTGCCAGCAGCCCCGCAGGGACATTGTCTGGAAACACCATATATTTT,CASSPAGTLSGNTIYF
once,TRBD2,TRBJ2-1,TRBV25-1,TGTGCCAGCAGTGAATTCGGGGGGGGAGCCTACAATGAGCAGTTCTTC,CASSEFGGGAYNEQFF
-,-,TRBJ1-1,TRBV5-1,TGCGCCAGCAGATACACCTCGGAGTTTAACGGTGGGGAAGCTTTCTTT,CASRYTSEFNGGEAFF
-,TRBD2,TRBJ2-2,TRBV18,TGTGCCAGCTCGGAAGGGACTAGCGGGGATCGGGAGCTGTTTTTT,CASSEGTSGDRELFF
-,-,TRBJ2-5,TRBV7-2,TGTGCCAGCAGCCCTTCTCTCGGAGCCCCGGGAGAGACCCAGTACTTC,CASSPSLGAPGETQYF
-,-,TRBJ2-4,TRBV19,TGTGCCAGTACTTGGACGGCCCAAGGGGGCAAAAACATTCAGTACTTC,CASTWTAQGGKNIQYF
-,TRBD2,TRBJ2-7,TRBV7-9,TGTGCCAGCAGCTTCCCGGGACTAGCGGGAGCGCTGTCAGAGCAGTACTTC,CASSFPGLAGALSEQYF
few,-,TRBJ2-2,TRBV5-6,TGTGCCAGCAGCTTGGGGACAGCGAACACCGGGGAGCTGTTTTTT,CASSLGTANTGELFF
-,-,TRBJ2-1,TRBV6-5,TGTGCCAGCAGCCGCACAGGCCAATACTACAATGAGCAGTTCTTC,CASSRTGQYYNEQFF
-,-,TRBJ1-5,TRBV27,TGTGCCAGCCGGACGGGCGGCTCAAATCAGCCCCAGCATTTT,CASRTGGSNQPQHF
-,-,TRBJ1-2,TRBV28,TGTGCCAGCAGTTTTGGGGCAGGGTCCTATGGCTACACCTTC,CASSFGAGSYGYTF
-,TRBD2,TRBJ2-3,TRBV29-1,TGCAGCGGGACGGGACTAGGTATCACAGATACGCAGTATTTT,CSGTGLGITDTQYF
-,-,TRBJ1-4,TRBV19,TGTGCCAGTAGTATAAACGGCGCAACTAATGAAAAACTGTTTTTT,CASSINGATNEKLFF
-,-,TRBJ2-1,TRBV12-3/TRBV12-4,TGTGCCAGCAGTTTTCGGCTAGCGGAGCAGTTCTTC,CASSFRLAEQFF
-,-,TRBJ1-2,TRBV28,TGTGCCAGCAGGCCGACAGTTTATGGCTACACCTTC,CASRPTVYGYTF
-,-,TRBJ2-3,TRBV24-1,TGTGCCACCAGCCCAGGGGAGGTTGGCACAGATACGCAGTATTTT,CATSPGEVGTDTQYF
-,-,TRBJ1-2,TRBV6-5,TGTGCCAGCAGCCCCCCGGGGGACGGCTACACCTTC,CASSPPGDGYTF
-,TRBD2,TRBJ2-3,TRBV6-2/TRBV6-3,TGTGCCAGCAGTTACGCGGGGGGGTCAGATACGCAGTATTTT,CASSYAGGSDTQYF